This TCR beta chain was identified during a study of T cell responses to AZD1222 COVID-19 vaccine. The repertoire was sequenced with immunoSEQ multiplex PCR; TCRdb's copy has only in-frame clones and lacks some. The top ten hold under 5.5% of the sample, which has roughly 100,000 clones, about 90% seen once. From germline, CDR1 is SGHRS and CDR2 YFSETQ. The CDR3 runs to 16 residues. Trimming cost V 0 bases and J 8 bases; bases outside gene matches: 7. V and J are TRBV5-1 and TRBJ1-6, with 8 bases identical to TRBD1. The sequence came from an adult in good health. Specimen: peripheral blood, collected on day 0 of AZD1222 vaccination. The CDR3 bases are TGCGCCAGCAGCTTGGAGCCCAGGGGGCCGGATTCACCCCTCCACTTT. Its translation: CASSLEPRGPDSPLHF.